This T cell receptor beta chain was identified in a study of cytomegalovirus exposure and HLA in healthy donors. Overall study findings and caveats: There were some V segments, including TRBV6-2 and TRBV6-3, excluded as indistinguishable. Immune exposure information comprised only CMV serostatus.

Vbeta (60) and Jbeta (13) primers were used in the PCR. Profiling relied on immunoSEQ multiplex PCR, and the TCRdb table lists in-frame clones only, not all of them. The data contain about 200,000 clones, around four fifths of them singletons. CDR1 and CDR2 (germline): SGDLS, YYNGEE. The V gene end was trimmed by 2 bases and the J gene end by 9 bases; junction bases not matched to a gene: 5. This CDR3 is 13 amino acids long. Healthy bone marrow donors formed the donor group. Turning to this clone: Its antigen is unknown.

Sequencing was carried out using PBMCs. V usage is TRBV9 and J usage is TRBJ2-5; 9 nucleotides line up with TRBD2. The TCR comes from a woman aged 40 to 50 in good health and CMV-seronegative. The CDR3 sequence: CASSVASGEAQYF. The CDR3 DNA is TGTGCCAGCAGCGTGGCTAGCGGGGAGGCCCAGTACTTC.